One sample yielded the 17 T cell receptor beta chains listed below, sequenced in a study of T cell clonality in common variable immunodeficiency. Here immunoSEQ multiplex PCR was the method, and the copy in TCRdb shows in-frame clones only, minus some. The table lists about 40,000 clones, with no singletons. Source material: peripheral blood mononuclear cells. Source of these receptors: a person aged 18-70 years in good health.

This clone showed up many times. The CDR3 end lies 3 residues beyond the end of the read and is filled in from the germline J gene. The chain joins TRBV10-3 to TRBJ2-7, with D uncertain. Germline CDR1 and CDR2: ENHRY and SYGVKD. V lost 3 bases and J lost 0, with 9 bases in between. The CDR3 is 14 residues long. CDR3 bases read: TGTGCCATCAGTGACGAGACGGGCTCCTACGAG. It encodes CAISDETGSYE. The full CDR3 is CAISDETGSYEQYF.

This clone was detected a few times. The CDR3 end lies 3 residues beyond the end of the read and is filled in from the germline J gene. The V gene is TRBV20-1, the J gene TRBJ2-1; TRBD1 aligns across 9 bases. J was trimmed by 8 bases and V by 0 bases; bases with no gene match: 5. This CDR3 comprises 14 residues. The germline V gene encodes CDR1 DFQATT and CDR2 SNEGSKA (reference sequence). The CDR3 bases that were read are TGCAGTGCTAGAGATCTCGGGACAGGGTATGAG. Translating gives CSARDLGTGYE. The entire CDR3 protein is CSARDLGTGYEQFF.

A remark on this clone: The CDR3 end falls 3 residues outside the read, so it is completed with the germline J gene. V is TRBV13 and J is TRBJ1-5; D gene uncertain. CDR1 is PRHDT and CDR2 is FYEKMQ in the germline V gene (reference sequence). This CDR3 region has 14 residues. Trimming took 0 bases from V and 3 from J, leaving 6 bases between them. The CDR3 here is CASSLGQINQPQHF. CDR3 DNA, as far as it was read: TGTGCCAGCAGCTTAGGACAGATCAATCAGCCC. The full variable domain, its missing parts supplied by reference TRBV13 and TRBJ1-5, is AAGVIQSPRHLIKEKRETATLKCYPIPRHDTVYWYQQGPGQDPQFLISFYEKMQSDKGSIPDRFSAQQFSDYHSELNMSSLELGDSALYFCASSLGQINQPQHFGDGTRLSIL.

This clone was detected only a few times. The CDR3 end falls 3 residues outside the read, so it is completed with the germline J gene. V usage is TRBV6-1 and J usage is TRBJ2-4; the match to TRBD1 covers 9 bases. CDR3 length equals 17 residues. From germline, CDR1 is MNHNS and CDR2 SASEGT. The part of the CDR3 DNA that was read is TGTGCCAGCAGTGAACGGATGGGGACAGGGAGTAGAGAGACT. Translation: CASSERMGTGSRET. The complete CDR3 sequence is CASSERMGTGSRETQYF.

This clone was seen repeatedly, ten times or more. The observed sequence ends 3 residues before the CDR3 terminus, with the missing tail filled in from the germline J gene. This chain links TRBV5-1 with TRBJ1-4, with 9 positions matching TRBD1. The CDR3 runs 19 residues. The germline V gene encodes CDR1 SGHRS and CDR2 YFSETQ. Partial CDR3 DNA: TGCGCCAGCAGCTTTACAAGGGGACAGGGTCTAACTGGGGCCAACGTA. The encoded protein is CASSFTRGQGLTGANV. The entire CDR3 is CASSFTRGQGLTGANVLFF. The full variable domain, completed using reference TRBV5-1 and TRBJ1-4, is KAGVTQTPRYLIKTRGQQVTLSCSPISGHRSVSWYQQTPGQGLQFLFEYFSETQRNKGNFPGRFSGRQFSNSRSEMNVSTLELGDSALYLCASSFTRGQGLTGANVLFFGSGTQLSVL.

Turning to this clone: The CDR3 end is not reached by the read, which stops 3 residues before it; the germline J gene fills it in. The V gene is TRBV5-1, the J gene TRBJ2-1; no clear D gene. The V gene's germline CDR1 is SGHRS and CDR2 YFSETQ. The CDR3 sequence is 15 residues long. Trimming removed 0 bases at V and 5 bases at J, with 12 bases between. The CDR3 protein is CASSLGAGWDNEQFF. The sequenced CDR3 bases are TGCGCCAGCAGCTTGGGGGCAGGCTGGGACAATGAG. Together with reference TRBV5-1 and TRBJ2-1, the CDR3 gives the full variable domain: KAGVTQTPRYLIKTRGQQVTLSCSPISGHRSVSWYQQTPGQGLQFLFEYFSETQRNKGNFPGRFSGRQFSNSRSEMNVSTLELGDSALYLCASSLGAGWDNEQFFGPGTRLTVL.

This clone was observed a handful of times. Sequencing ends 3 residues short of the CDR3 end; the germline J gene provides the rest. The chain has TRBV30 and TRBJ1-2, with 8 bases matching TRBD1. The CDR3 is made up of 16 amino acids. CDR1 and CDR2 (germline): GTSNPN, SVGIG (reference sequence). CDR3 amino acids: CAWSAIRGLLSYDYTF. The CDR3 DNA, read in part, is TGTGCCTGGAGTGCCATCAGGGGGCTTCTCTCCTACGAC.

The sample holds a few counts of this clone. CDR3 bases read: TGTGCCTTCGGACAGGGAAGTGTAACACCCTATGGC. Protein product: CAFGQGSVTPYG. The complete CDR3 reads CAFGQGSVTPYGYTF. The rearrangement joins TRBV30 to TRBJ1-2, with 8 bases aligning to TRBD1. The read terminates 3 residues ahead of where the CDR3 ends, so the germline J gene completes it. Germline trimming cut 7 bases from V and 4 bases from J; bases unmatched to any gene: 14. Germline assignment: CDR1 GTSNPN and CDR2 SVGIG (reference sequence). The CDR3 has 15 residues.

A note on this clone: The read falls 3 residues short of the CDR3 end, and the missing part is taken from the germline J gene. This chain uses TRBV18 with TRBJ2-2, with D possibly matching TRBD1 (6 bases). The CDR3 spans 15 residues. Germline CDR1 is KGHSH and CDR2 is LQKENI. Between the trimmed V and J ends, which lost 9 bases and 0 bases, there was a span of 14 bases. Incomplete CDR3 DNA: TGTGCCAGTCTCGTAGGGGGAACGAACACCGGGGAG. It yields the protein CASLVGGTNTGE. The CDR3 in its entirety is CASLVGGTNTGELFF.

This clone appeared many times. The CDR3 end falls 3 residues outside the read, so it is completed with the germline J gene. The chain recombines TRBV7-9 with TRBJ2-2, with unresolved D. CDR3 size: 14 residues. Germline-derived CDR1 and CDR2 are SEHNR and FQNEAQ (reference sequence). V was clipped by 4 bases and J by 4 bases, with 10 bases between them. The covered CDR3 bases are TGTGCCAGCAGCTCTTTCCGTAGCACCGGGGAG. This encodes CASSSFRSTGE. The complete CDR3 reads CASSSFRSTGELFF.

At least ten counts were recorded for this clone. The read ends 3 residues early relative to the CDR3; the germline J gene fills the gap. The V call is TRBV12-3 or TRBV12-4, the J call TRBJ1-5; D call uncertain. CDR3 size: 16 residues. Trimming shortened V by 4 bases and J by 0 bases, and 13 bases separated the two germline ends. CDR3 bases read: TGTGCCAGCAGTTCGTTCGGTCGTACTAGCAATCAGCCC. Its protein product is CASSSFGRTSNQP. The whole CDR3 region reads CASSSFGRTSNQPQHF.

CDR3 in amino acids: CASTPAGGSGETQYF. CDR3 DNA, as far as it was read: TGTGCCAGCACCCCAGCGGGCGGGAGTGGAGAGACG. The chain has TRBV11-2 and TRBJ2-3; 7 bases are shared with TRBD2. The CDR3 end falls 3 residues outside the read, so it is completed with the germline J gene. The germline CDR1 and CDR2 sequences are SGHAT and FQNNGV. The CDR3 contains 15 residues.

Many counts were recorded for this clone. The read stops 3 residues short of the end of the CDR3; the missing end is completed from the germline J gene. The V gene is TRBV20-1, the J gene TRBJ2-7, with 10 bases identical to TRBD2. This CDR3 is built from 16 residues. Germline V gene sequence: CDR1 DFQATT, CDR2 SNEGSKA (reference sequence). Germline trimming cut 5 bases from V and 0 bases from J; bases unmatched to any gene: 10. The sequenced CDR3 bases are TGCAGTGCTCTTGACCCTAGCGGGGGTTTCTCCTACGAG. Its protein is CSALDPSGGFSYE. The full CDR3 protein is CSALDPSGGFSYEQYF.

This clone came up a few times. Read coverage stops 3 residues before the CDR3 terminus; the germline J gene supplies the remainder. V is TRBV7-2 and J is TRBJ2-3; a weak D match, TRBD1 (5 bases). The CDR3 is 15 amino acids. The V gene's germline CDR1 is SGHTA and CDR2 FQGNSA. The CDR3 loop reads CASSWATVVQETQYF. The CDR3 bases that were read are TGTGCCAGCAGCTGGGCGACAGTAGTACAAGAGACG.

This clone was observed many times. The DNA ends 3 residues before the CDR3 does, and the rest of the CDR3 is filled in from the germline J gene. The chain is built from TRBV5-1 and TRBJ1-2; D unclear. Per the germline V gene, CDR1 is SGHRS and CDR2 is YFSETQ. V was pared by 0 bases and J by 5 bases, with 17 bases between. The CDR3 runs 16 residues. The CDR3 here is CASSLGTDPYSYGYTF. CDR3 DNA, as far as it was read: TGCGCCAGCAGCTTGGGCACTGACCCCTACAGTTATGGC.

This clone was counted many times. The read gets to within 3 residues of the CDR3 end, and the germline J gene fills in the rest. This chain joins TRBV30 and TRBJ1-2; 9 nucleotides agree with TRBD1. Per germline, CDR1 GTSNPN and CDR2 SVGIG (reference sequence). The junction had 18 bases not matched to a gene; V was cut back by 3 bases and J by 1 base. This CDR3 is 19 amino acids long. The CDR3 bases that were read are TGTGCCTGGAGCGTAAGGAGGACAGGGGCCGCTCTGTTTAACTATGGC. Translating gives CAWSVRRTGAALFNYG. The full CDR3 is CAWSVRRTGAALFNYGYTF. The variable domain in full, with the rest retrieved from reference TRBV30 and TRBJ1-2, is SQTIHQWPATLVQPVGSPLSLECTVEGTSNPNLYWYRQAAGRGLQLLFYSVGIGQISSEVPQNLSASRPQDRQFILSSKKLLLSDSGFYLCAWSVRRTGAALFNYGYTFGSGTRLTVV.

Regarding this clone: The missing CDR3 end, 3 residues past where the read stops, is filled in from the germline J gene. The chain combines TRBV20-1 with TRBJ1-6, with a tentative D call TRBD1 (5 bases). This CDR3 spans 15 amino acids. The germline V gene encodes CDR1 DFQATT and CDR2 SNEGSKA (reference sequence). The germline V and J ends were trimmed by 1 base and 4 bases, with 11 bases remaining between them. The part of the CDR3 DNA that was read is TGCAGTGCTAGAGGTGGCGCAGGGTATAATTCACCC. Translating gives CSARGGAGYNSP. The full CDR3 protein is CSARGGAGYNSPLHF.